This is a list of T cell receptor beta chains from one sample in a study of TIL therapy for anti-PD-1-resistant metastatic lung cancer. Assay used: immunoSEQ multiplex PCR; TCRdb lists only in-frame clones, some missing. The data show about 59,000 clones, around 79% seen once. The sequencing used blood, collected at baseline. The receptor set was obtained from a person aged 25 to 85 with non-small cell lung cancer. The CDR3 runs from the conserved cysteine through the conserved F or W. D genes are given only for firm matches. Some rows have no size entry. The others give once, few or many, or a class for an expanded clone.

J: TRBJ1-2
D: .
size: .
V: TRBV5-5
DNA: TGTGCCAGCAGCTGGGAGGTTTTTGGTTCTGGCTACACCTTC
CDR3: CASSWEVFGSGYTF

J: TRBJ2-7
D: TRBD1
size: .
V: TRBV15
DNA: TGTGCCACCAGCAGAGGAGGCCAGGGGGTAGACGAGCAGTACTTC
CDR3: CATSRGGQGVDEQYF

J: TRBJ1-5
D: .
size: .
V: TRBV7-2
DNA: TGTGCCAGCAGCTTAGTGGGGGCGAGTGGCAATCAGCCCCAGCATTTT
CDR3: CASSLVGASGNQPQHF

J: TRBJ1-6
D: TRBD1
size: once
V: TRBV7-9
DNA: TGTGCCAGCAGCGCTCGGGACAGGCAGATCGCGGCCCTCCACTTT
CDR3: CASSARDRQIAALHF

J: TRBJ2-3
D: .
size: .
V: TRBV5-1
DNA: TGCGCCAGCAGCTTAACTTTGACAGGAGGCACAGATACGCAGTATTTT
CDR3: CASSLTLTGGTDTQYF

J: TRBJ2-1
D: .
size: few
V: TRBV9
DNA: TGTGCCAGCAGCGTAGGGAGTCTAGCGAGCTACAATGAGCAGTTCTTC
CDR3: CASSVGSLASYNEQFF

J: TRBJ1-5
D: TRBD1
size: few
V: TRBV23-1
DNA: TGCGCCAGCAGTCACCGGGACAGGGACAATAAAGATAGCAATCAGCCCCAGCATTTT
CDR3: CASSHRDRDNKDSNQPQHF

J: TRBJ2-7
D: TRBD1
size: .
V: TRBV6-5
DNA: TGTGCCAGCAGTTCCACCCTGGGGACAGGGGGATACTTC
CDR3: CASSSTLGTGGYF

J: TRBJ2-1
D: .
size: .
V: TRBV9
DNA: TGTGCCAGCAGCCCCATAGCGCGGGCCCCGCAGTTCTTC
CDR3: CASSPIARAPQFF

J: TRBJ2-5
D: .
size: .
V: TRBV10-2
DNA: TGCGCCAGCCAAGAGGGGGAGACCCAGTACTTC
CDR3: CASQEGETQYF

J: TRBJ2-7
D: .
size: .
V: TRBV2
DNA: TGTGCCAGCAGCCTCGGTACTCCAAATTCCTACGAGCAGTACTTC
CDR3: CASSLGTPNSYEQYF

J: TRBJ1-5
D: .
size: .
V: TRBV19
DNA: TGTGCCAGTAGTAGGGGATTGGGCAATCAGCCCCAGCATTTT
CDR3: CASSRGLGNQPQHF

J: TRBJ2-6
D: .
size: .
V: TRBV9
DNA: TGTGCCAGCAGCGCCTCGGGGCCGAGCTCTGGGGCCAACGTCCTGACTTTC
CDR3: CASSASGPSSGANVLTF

J: TRBJ2-1
D: .
size: .
V: TRBV19
DNA: TGTGCCAGTACAAGGGGCAATGAGCAGTTCTTC
CDR3: CASTRGNEQFF

J: TRBJ1-2
D: TRBD1
size: .
V: TRBV27
DNA: TGTGCCAGCAGTTTTCGGACAGGGGATCGCTACACCTTC
CDR3: CASSFRTGDRYTF

J: TRBJ1-6
D: .
size: .
V: TRBV9
DNA: TGTGCCAGCAGCGTAGGAGGCAGCTATAATTCACCCCTCCACTTT
CDR3: CASSVGGSYNSPLHF

J: TRBJ2-7
D: TRBD2
size: .
V: TRBV6-5
DNA: TGTGCCAGCTGCGGGAGTGGATACGAGCAGTACTTC
CDR3: CASCGSGYEQYF

J: TRBJ1-4
D: .
size: .
V: TRBV19
DNA: TGTGCCAGTACGGACCATCACAGCCCTAATGAAAAACTGTTTTTT
CDR3: CASTDHHSPNEKLFF

J: TRBJ1-2
D: .
size: .
V: TRBV28
DNA: TGTGCCAGCACCGTTGAGGGTGGATCGCGGGGCTACACCTTC
CDR3: CASTVEGGSRGYTF

J: TRBJ2-5
D: .
size: .
V: TRBV6-5
DNA: TGTGCCAGCAGTTACGGGGGACGGGAGACCCAGTACTTC
CDR3: CASSYGGRETQYF

J: TRBJ1-3
D: .
size: few
V: TRBV5-8
DNA: TGTGCCAGCAGCTTCGGTTCTGGAAACACCATATATTTT
CDR3: CASSFGSGNTIYF

J: TRBJ2-1
D: TRBD2
size: .
V: TRBV6-5
DNA: TGTGCCAGCAGTTACAGGCGGGGGGCCTGGAATGAGCAGTTCTTC
CDR3: CASSYRRGAWNEQFF

J: TRBJ1-4
D: .
size: .
V: TRBV6-1
DNA: TGTGCCAGCAGTCCTTCAGGGTGGGAAGAAAAACTGTTTTTT
CDR3: CASSPSGWEEKLFF

J: TRBJ2-1
D: TRBD2
size: .
V: TRBV14
DNA: TGTGCCAGCAGTCGCCCCGGGACTACTCTTTTCAATGAGCAGTTCTTC
CDR3: CASSRPGTTLFNEQFF

J: TRBJ2-3
D: TRBD1
size: .
V: TRBV15
DNA: TGTGCCACCAGCAGAGATTGGGGGACAGGGAGGCCGGCTAGCACAGATACGCAGTATTTT
CDR3: CATSRDWGTGRPASTDTQYF